Listed below are T cell receptor beta chains from one sample, sequenced in a study of OX40 agonist ivuxolimab in advanced cancers. Sequenced by immunoSEQ multiplex PCR; TCRdb stores in-frame clones only, minus some. The sample lists about 80,000 clones; about 88% were seen once. The sample was CD4+ or CD8+ T cells sorted from blood, taken in a trial of the OX40 agonist ivuxolimab. These TCRs come from an adult with an advanced solid tumor such as melanoma, head and neck, liver or kidney cancer. Each CDR3 is given with its conserved first and last residue. Each record gives: clone size, D gene, J gene, V gene, CDR3 DNA, CDR3 protein. A D gene is named only where the DNA matches it firmly. A row's size may be missing; if present it is once, few, many or a size class.

size: once
D: .
J: TRBJ2-1
V: TRBV5-1
DNA: TGCGCCAGCAGCCTGGGGTGGACAGCCCAGAACAATGAGCAGTTCTTC
CDR3: CASSLGWTAQNNEQFF

size: .
D: TRBD1
J: TRBJ2-3
V: TRBV29-1
DNA: TGCAGCGTTGAAAGGGGGACAGGGGAGGGCGCAGATACGCAGTATTTT
CDR3: CSVERGTGEGADTQYF

size: .
D: .
J: TRBJ1-1
V: TRBV1
DNA: TGCACCAGCAGCCAAGTTAGGAGAGCCACTGAAGCTTTCTTT
CDR3: CTSSQVRRATEAFF

size: .
D: .
J: TRBJ1-1
V: TRBV7-9
DNA: TGTGCCAGCAGCCCAGCAGGCATGAACACTGAAGCTTTCTTT
CDR3: CASSPAGMNTEAFF

size: .
D: .
J: TRBJ2-1
V: TRBV2
DNA: TGTGCCAGCAGTGAGGGAAATGAGCAGTTCTTC
CDR3: CASSEGNEQFF

size: .
D: .
J: TRBJ2-7
V: TRBV6-5
DNA: TGTGCCAGCAGTCCCGGGACGTCGGCCTACGAGCAGTACTTC
CDR3: CASSPGTSAYEQYF

size: .
D: .
J: TRBJ2-3
V: TRBV6-6
DNA: TGTGCCAGCACTCTCAGATCTAGGGGCACAGATACGCAGTATTTT
CDR3: CASTLRSRGTDTQYF

size: .
D: .
J: TRBJ1-3
V: TRBV9
DNA: TGTGCCAGCAGCGTAGTTGGGCACCCAGCAGGTGGAAACACCATATATTTT
CDR3: CASSVVGHPAGGNTIYF

size: .
D: .
J: TRBJ2-1
V: TRBV9
DNA: TGTGCCAGCAGCGGGGCGGTGGGTAATGAGCAGTTCTTC
CDR3: CASSGAVGNEQFF

size: .
D: TRBD2
J: TRBJ2-5
V: TRBV28
DNA: TGTGCCAGCGCCTGGGGGGGAACAGAGACCCAGTACTTC
CDR3: CASAWGGTETQYF

size: .
D: .
J: TRBJ2-1
V: TRBV6-1
DNA: TGTGCCAGCTCCAGCGGGCTCCCCTACAATGAGCAGTTCTTC
CDR3: CASSSGLPYNEQFF

size: .
D: .
J: TRBJ1-6
V: TRBV6-1
DNA: TGTGCCAGCAGTGAAAAAGCCCCCTATAATTCACCCCTCCACTTT
CDR3: CASSEKAPYNSPLHF

size: .
D: TRBD1
J: TRBJ1-1
V: TRBV6-5
DNA: TGTGCCAGCAGTCAAGGGGACAGAGAGAACACTGAAGCTTTCTTT
CDR3: CASSQGDRENTEAFF

size: few
D: .
J: TRBJ2-7
V: TRBV6-1
DNA: TGTGCCAGCAGTGAAGTTGGGCTTTACGAGCAGTACTTC
CDR3: CASSEVGLYEQYF

size: .
D: .
J: TRBJ1-1
V: TRBV11-3
DNA: TGTGCCAGCAGCCCGCAATGGGATGGGAACACTGAAGCTTTCTTT
CDR3: CASSPQWDGNTEAFF

size: .
D: TRBD1
J: TRBJ1-3
V: TRBV28
DNA: TGTGCCAGCAGTTTATCAGGGGGTGGAAACACCATATATTTT
CDR3: CASSLSGGGNTIYF

size: .
D: .
J: TRBJ2-2
V: TRBV15
DNA: TGTGCCACCAGCAGAGCAGGGGAGGTGATCACCGGGGAGCTGTTTTTT
CDR3: CATSRAGEVITGELFF

size: .
D: TRBD1
J: TRBJ1-2
V: TRBV19
DNA: TGTGCCAGTAGGACACCAGGGGGCAACTATGGCTACACCTTC
CDR3: CASRTPGGNYGYTF

size: .
D: TRBD1
J: TRBJ2-7
V: TRBV10-3
DNA: TGTGCCATCAGTGGGGGACAGGGTTACTACGAGCAGTACTTC
CDR3: CAISGGQGYYEQYF

size: .
D: TRBD1
J: TRBJ1-5
V: TRBV4-2
DNA: TGTGCCAGCAGCCGAGCCGCCGGACAGGGGGGTCAGCCCCAGCATTTT
CDR3: CASSRAAGQGGQPQHF

size: .
D: TRBD2
J: TRBJ2-1
V: TRBV7-9
DNA: TGTGCCAGCAGCTTTGGGGGAGGGCCGGGGAATGAGCAGTTCTTC
CDR3: CASSFGGGPGNEQFF

size: .
D: .
J: TRBJ1-2
V: TRBV5-1
DNA: TGCGCCAGCAGCGGTCCGGGGCCAGGAGCTAACTATGGCTACACCTTC
CDR3: CASSGPGPGANYGYTF

size: .
D: .
J: TRBJ1-6
V: TRBV6-1
DNA: TGTGCCAGCAGAGAGGGCGGTAATTCACCCCTCCACTTT
CDR3: CASREGGNSPLHF

size: .
D: TRBD2
J: TRBJ2-7
V: TRBV4-2
DNA: TGTGCCAGCAGCTCGGCGGGAGACGGATACGAGCAGTACTTC
CDR3: CASSSAGDGYEQYF

size: once
D: .
J: TRBJ1-2
V: TRBV28
DNA: TGTGCCAGCAGTGAAACAGGGTGGGGTAACTATGGCTACACCTTC
CDR3: CASSETGWGNYGYTF

size: few
D: TRBD1
J: TRBJ1-1
V: TRBV5-6
DNA: TGTGCCAGCAGCTTTTGGGGGACAGGGTCAAGGAACACTGAAGCTTTCTTT
CDR3: CASSFWGTGSRNTEAFF

size: .
D: .
J: TRBJ2-1
V: TRBV7-7
DNA: TGTGCTAGCAGCTTGAACCGAGACAATGAGCAGTTCTTC
CDR3: CASSLNRDNEQFF

size: .
D: .
J: TRBJ1-5
V: TRBV7-2
DNA: TGTGCCAGCACCCTATCGGCAGGGCCCCATCAGCCCCAGCATTTT
CDR3: CASTLSAGPHQPQHF

size: .
D: .
J: TRBJ2-1
V: TRBV27
DNA: TGTGCCAGCAGTTTAGAGGCGCTCGGGAACAATGAGCAGTTCTTC
CDR3: CASSLEALGNNEQFF

size: .
D: .
J: TRBJ2-2
V: TRBV27
DNA: TGTGCCAGCAGTTTAAGGGGGACCGGGGAGCTGTTTTTT
CDR3: CASSLRGTGELFF

size: .
D: .
J: TRBJ1-6
V: TRBV5-6
DNA: TGTGCCAGCAGAGAGGGACCGCTCCTGGGGAATTCACCCCTCCACTTT
CDR3: CASREGPLLGNSPLHF